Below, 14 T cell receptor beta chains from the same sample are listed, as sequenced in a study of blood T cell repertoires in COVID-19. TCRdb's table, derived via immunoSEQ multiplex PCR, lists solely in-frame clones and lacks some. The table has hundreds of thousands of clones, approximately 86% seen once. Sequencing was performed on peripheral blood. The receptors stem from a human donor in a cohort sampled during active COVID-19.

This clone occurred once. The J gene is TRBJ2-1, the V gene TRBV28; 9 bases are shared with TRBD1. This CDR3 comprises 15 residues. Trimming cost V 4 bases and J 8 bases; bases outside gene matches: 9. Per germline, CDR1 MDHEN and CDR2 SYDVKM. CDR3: CASSSTGTGFDEQFF. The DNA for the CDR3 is TGTGCCAGCAGTTCGACCGGGACAGGGTTTGATGAGCAGTTCTTC.

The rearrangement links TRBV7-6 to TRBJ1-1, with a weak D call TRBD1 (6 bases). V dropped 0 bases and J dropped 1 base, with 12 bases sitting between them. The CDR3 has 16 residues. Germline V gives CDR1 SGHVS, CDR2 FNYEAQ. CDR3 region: CASSLAPGATNTEAFF. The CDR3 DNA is TGTGCCAGCAGCTTAGCCCCAGGGGCGACGAACACTGAAGCTTTCTTT.

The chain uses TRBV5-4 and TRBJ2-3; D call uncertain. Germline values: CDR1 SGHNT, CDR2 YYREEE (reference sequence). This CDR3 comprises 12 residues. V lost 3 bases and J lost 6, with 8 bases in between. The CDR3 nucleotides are TGTGCCAGCAGCTCCCCCGGGGATACGCAGTATTTT. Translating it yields CASSSPGDTQYF.

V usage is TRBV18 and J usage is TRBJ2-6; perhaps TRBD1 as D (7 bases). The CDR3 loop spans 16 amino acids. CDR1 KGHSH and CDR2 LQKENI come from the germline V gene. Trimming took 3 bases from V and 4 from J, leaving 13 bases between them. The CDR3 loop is CASSPPGGSGANVLTF. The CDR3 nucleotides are TGTGCCAGCTCACCCCCAGGGGGGTCCGGGGCCAACGTCCTGACTTTC.

CDR3 in amino acids: CASSHTHTGARTDTQYF. CDR3 sequence (DNA): TGTGCCAGCAGCCATACACATACAGGGGCGCGCACAGATACGCAGTATTTT. J is TRBJ2-3 and V is TRBV14; TRBD1 matches 7 bases. This CDR3 is built from 17 residues. Germline V gene sequence: CDR1 SGHDN, CDR2 FVKESK. Unmatched junction bases numbered 10, after V lost 3 bases and J lost 1 base.

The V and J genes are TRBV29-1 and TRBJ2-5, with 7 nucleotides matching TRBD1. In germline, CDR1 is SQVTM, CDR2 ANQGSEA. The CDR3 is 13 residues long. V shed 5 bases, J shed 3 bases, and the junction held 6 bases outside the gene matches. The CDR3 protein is CSVRQGGEETQYF. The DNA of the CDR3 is TGCAGCGTTCGACAGGGTGGGGAAGAGACCCAGTACTTC.

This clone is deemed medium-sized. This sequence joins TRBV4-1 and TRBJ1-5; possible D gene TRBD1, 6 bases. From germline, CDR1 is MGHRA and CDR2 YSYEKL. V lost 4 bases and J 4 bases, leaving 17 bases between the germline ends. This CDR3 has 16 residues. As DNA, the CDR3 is TGCGCCAGCAGCCCCGAGAGACAGGCACCGAATCAGCCCCAGCATTTT. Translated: CASSPERQAPNQPQHF.

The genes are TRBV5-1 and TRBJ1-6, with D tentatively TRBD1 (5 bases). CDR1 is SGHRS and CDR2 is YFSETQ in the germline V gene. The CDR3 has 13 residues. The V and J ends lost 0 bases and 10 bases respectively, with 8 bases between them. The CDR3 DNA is TGCGCCAGCAGCTTGGGGGGCCAATCACCCCTCCACTTT. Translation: CASSLGGQSPLHF.

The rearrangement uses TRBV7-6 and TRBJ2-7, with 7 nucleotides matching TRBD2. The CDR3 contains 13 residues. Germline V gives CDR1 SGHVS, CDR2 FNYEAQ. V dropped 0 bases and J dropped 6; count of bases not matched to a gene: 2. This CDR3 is CASSLAWGGEQYF. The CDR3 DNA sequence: TGTGCCAGCAGCTTAGCATGGGGGGGCGAGCAGTACTTC.

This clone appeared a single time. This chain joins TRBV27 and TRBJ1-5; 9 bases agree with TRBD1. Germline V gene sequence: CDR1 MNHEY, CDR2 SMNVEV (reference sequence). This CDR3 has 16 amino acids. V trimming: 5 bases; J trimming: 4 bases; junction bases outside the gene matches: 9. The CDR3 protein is CASSLKGTGWNQPQHF. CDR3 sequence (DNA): TGTGCCAGCAGTCTAAAGGGGACAGGGTGGAATCAGCCCCAGCATTTT.

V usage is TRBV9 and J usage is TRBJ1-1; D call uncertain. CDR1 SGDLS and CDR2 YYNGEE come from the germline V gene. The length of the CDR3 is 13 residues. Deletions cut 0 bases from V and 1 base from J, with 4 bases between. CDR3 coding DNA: TGTGCCAGCAGCGTAGACGGGAACACTGAAGCTTTCTTT. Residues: CASSVDGNTEAFF.

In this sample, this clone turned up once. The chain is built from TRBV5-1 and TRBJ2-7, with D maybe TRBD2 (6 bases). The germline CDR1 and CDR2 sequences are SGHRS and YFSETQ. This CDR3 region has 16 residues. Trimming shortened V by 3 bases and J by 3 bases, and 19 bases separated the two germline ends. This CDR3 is CASSSQSRGRIYEQYF. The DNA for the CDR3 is TGCGCCAGCAGCTCCCAAAGTCGAGGGAGGATCTACGAGCAGTACTTC.

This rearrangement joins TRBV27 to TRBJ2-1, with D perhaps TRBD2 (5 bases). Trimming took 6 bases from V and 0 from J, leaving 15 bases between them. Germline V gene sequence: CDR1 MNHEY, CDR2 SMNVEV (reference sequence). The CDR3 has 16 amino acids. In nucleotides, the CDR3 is TGTGCCAGCAGCCGGTTCGGGGAGCCCTCCTACAATGAGCAGTTCTTC. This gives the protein CASSRFGEPSYNEQFF.

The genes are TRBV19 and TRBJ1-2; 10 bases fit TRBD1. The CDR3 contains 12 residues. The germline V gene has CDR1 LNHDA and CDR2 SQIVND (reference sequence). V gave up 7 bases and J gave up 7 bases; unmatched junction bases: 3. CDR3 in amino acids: CASIDRGLGYTF. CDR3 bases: TGTGCCAGTATTGACAGGGGGCTTGGCTACACCTTC.